Listed below are T cell receptor beta chains from one sample, sequenced in a study of cytomegalovirus exposure and HLA in healthy donors. Assay: immunoSEQ multiplex PCR; the TCRdb copy retains only in-frame clones and omits some. Among 260,000 or so clones listed, roughly 90% were seen once. Sequenced: PBMCs. The receptor source for this set is a woman between 18 and 30 years old in good health and CMV-seronegative. The CDR3 runs from the conserved cysteine through the conserved F or W. The D gene is left open where the match is weak. Not all rows give a size; the values are once, few, many and, for expanded clones, a class.

cdr3_aa	cdr3_nt	d_call	clone_size	v_call	j_call
CASSLTRDTEAFF	TGTGCCAGCAGTTTAACGAGGGATACTGAAGCTTTCTTT	-	-	TRBV27	TRBJ1-1
CASMAPVVAGAGDEQYF	TGTGCCAGCATGGCCCCCGTTGTCGCGGGGGCGGGCGACGAGCAGTACTTC	-	-	TRBV5-4	TRBJ2-7
CASSPYRVNTEAFF	TGTGCCAGCAGTCCCTACAGGGTGAACACTGAAGCTTTCTTT	-	-	TRBV28	TRBJ1-1
CASRRGLAEDNEQFF	TGTGCCAGCAGAAGAGGACTAGCGGAGGACAATGAGCAGTTCTTC	TRBD2	-	TRBV6-5	TRBJ2-1
CASSQSPYNEQFF	TGCGCCAGCAGCCAGAGCCCCTACAATGAGCAGTTCTTC	-	-	TRBV4-3	TRBJ2-1
CASRDSPYEQYF	TGTGCCAGCAGGGACAGTCCCTACGAGCAGTACTTC	-	-	TRBV2	TRBJ2-7
CASSNGRGRDPYGYTF	TGTGCCAGTAGTAACGGCAGGGGTAGGGACCCTTATGGCTACACCTTC	-	-	TRBV19	TRBJ1-2
CATSRDRLAGLQFF	TGTGCCACCAGCAGAGATCGGCTAGCGGGTCTGCAGTTCTTC	TRBD2	-	TRBV15	TRBJ2-1
CAWDKTLSGNTIYF	TGTGCCTGGGATAAGACACTGTCAGGAAACACCATATATTTT	-	-	TRBV30	TRBJ1-3
CASSALAGGRYEQYF	TGTGCCAGCAGTGCGCTAGCGGGAGGGCGATACGAGCAGTACTTC	TRBD2	-	TRBV5-4	TRBJ2-7
CASSLAGQGSLYGYTF	TGTGCCAGCAGCTTAGCTGGACAGGGGAGCCTCTATGGCTACACCTTC	TRBD1	-	TRBV7-2	TRBJ1-2
CASSGRLNQPQHF	TGTGCCAGTAGTGGCAGACTGAATCAGCCCCAGCATTTT	-	-	TRBV19	TRBJ1-5
CASSERDSEKLFF	TGTGCCAGCAGTGAGCGGGACAGTGAAAAACTGTTTTTT	TRBD1	-	TRBV6-1	TRBJ1-4
CASSSSRGQVGTIYF	TGTGCCAGCAGCTCATCGCGGGGACAGGTTGGCACCATATATTTT	TRBD1	-	TRBV7-2	TRBJ1-3
CASSRQNEKLFF	TGTGCCAGCAGCCGACAGAATGAAAAACTGTTTTTT	-	-	TRBV7-8	TRBJ1-4
CASSLSWDRAYGYTF	TGTGCCAGCAGTTTATCGTGGGACAGGGCCTATGGCTACACCTTC	TRBD1	-	TRBV27	TRBJ1-2
CASSLAMEGYGYTF	TGTGCCAGCAGCTTAGCCATGGAGGGCTATGGCTACACCTTC	-	-	TRBV7-9	TRBJ1-2
CASSSPAGMTEAFF	TGTGCCAGCAGTTCCCCAGCAGGTATGACTGAAGCTTTCTTT	-	-	TRBV28	TRBJ1-1
CASSPSPRDQPQHF	TGTGCCAGCTCACCCTCGCCCCGGGATCAGCCCCAGCATTTT	-	-	TRBV18	TRBJ1-5
CSVVLADRYEQYF	TGCAGCGTTGTGCTAGCGGACCGGTACGAGCAGTACTTC	TRBD2	-	TRBV29-1	TRBJ2-7
CASSLVLSSYNEQFF	TGCGCCAGCAGCTTGGTACTGAGCTCCTACAATGAGCAGTTCTTC	-	-	TRBV5-1	TRBJ2-1
CASRPGLAGVGDTQYF	TGTGCCAGCAGACCTGGACTAGCGGGAGTTGGAGATACGCAGTATTTT	TRBD2	-	TRBV7-2	TRBJ2-3
CASSSGLQAYEQYF	TGTGCCAGCAGCTCGGGACTTCAAGCTTACGAGCAGTACTTC	-	-	TRBV7-2	TRBJ2-7
CSVVSSQFEYF	TGCAGCGTTGTATCCTCACAGTTCGAGTACTTC	-	-	TRBV29-1	TRBJ2-7
CASSLAGFTGELFF	TGCGCCAGCAGCTTGGCAGGGTTCACCGGGGAGCTGTTTTTT	-	-	TRBV5-1	TRBJ2-2
CASSEEWDSAYEQYF	TGTGCCAGCAGTGAAGAGTGGGACTCCGCCTACGAGCAGTACTTC	-	-	TRBV6-1	TRBJ2-7
CASRRTGGETQYF	TGTGCCAGCAGACGGACAGGGGGGGAGACCCAGTACTTC	TRBD1	-	TRBV14	TRBJ2-5
CASVGATYGYTF	TGTGCCAGCGTGGGGGCGACCTATGGCTACACCTTC	-	-	TRBV28	TRBJ1-2
CASSAHASSTNEKLFF	TGTGCCAGCAGCGCCCATGCGAGTTCAACTAATGAAAAACTGTTTTTT	-	few	TRBV9	TRBJ1-4
CASSGGPNEKLFF	TGCGCCAGCAGTGGAGGCCCAAATGAAAAACTGTTTTTT	-	-	TRBV10-1	TRBJ1-4
CASSVNWGLSQETQYF	TGTGCCAGCAGCGTAAACTGGGGGCTCTCACAAGAGACCCAGTACTTC	-	-	TRBV9	TRBJ2-5
CASSIRSGTGDEQFF	TGTGCCAGTAGTATAAGGTCCGGGACAGGGGACGAGCAGTTCTTC	TRBD1	-	TRBV19	TRBJ2-1
CASRASGLYEQYF	TGTGCCAGCAGGGCTAGCGGGCTTTACGAGCAGTACTTC	TRBD2	-	TRBV6-5	TRBJ2-7
CASSLTVLNTGELFF	TGTGCCAGCAGTTTGACAGTCTTGAACACCGGGGAGCTGTTTTTT	-	few	TRBV28	TRBJ2-2
CASSLENRGGEQYF	TGTGCCAGCAGCTTAGAGAACAGGGGGGGCGAGCAGTACTTC	-	-	TRBV7-8	TRBJ2-7
CASSNPGRNTEAFF	TGTGCCAGCAGTAACCCCGGGAGAAACACTGAAGCTTTCTTT	-	once	TRBV6-5	TRBJ1-1
CASSFLMNTEAFF	TGTGCCAGCAGCTTTCTTATGAACACTGAAGCTTTCTTT	-	-	TRBV2	TRBJ1-1
CASSQVASGISDTQYF	TGCGCCAGCAGCCAAGTCGCTAGCGGGATTTCAGATACGCAGTATTTT	TRBD2	-	TRBV4-1	TRBJ2-3
CASSHNPQTGAAGELFF	TGCGCCAGCAGCCATAACCCTCAGACAGGGGCCGCCGGGGAGCTGTTTTTT	TRBD1	-	TRBV4-3	TRBJ2-2
CASSLTANYGYTF	TGCGCCAGCAGCTTGACAGCCAACTATGGCTACACCTTC	-	-	TRBV5-1	TRBJ1-2
CASRLSGSGNYEQYF	TGTGCCAGCAGATTAAGCGGGAGCGGTAATTACGAGCAGTACTTC	TRBD2	-	TRBV6-5	TRBJ2-7
CASQSGTGENEQYF	TGTGCCAGCCAGTCCGGGACAGGGGAAAACGAGCAGTACTTC	TRBD1	once	TRBV6-1	TRBJ2-7
CAWSGITSGSFYEQYF	TGTGCCTGGAGTGGGATCACTAGCGGGAGCTTCTACGAGCAGTACTTC	TRBD2	-	TRBV30	TRBJ2-7
CASSPRGHDGYTF	TGTGCCAGCTCACCGAGGGGGCATGATGGCTACACCTTC	TRBD1	-	TRBV18	TRBJ1-2
CASSQAGTGADEQYF	TGCGCCAGCAGCCAAGCCGGGACAGGGGCGGACGAGCAGTACTTC	TRBD1	-	TRBV4-3	TRBJ2-7
CASSDDYQSSYNEQFF	TGCGCCAGCAGCGACGACTACCAGAGCTCCTACAATGAGCAGTTCTTC	-	-	TRBV5-1	TRBJ2-1
CSAKRDSQETQYF	TGCAGCGCAAAACGGGACAGTCAAGAGACCCAGTACTTC	TRBD1	-	TRBV29-1	TRBJ2-5
CASSPPTVRDYEQYF	TGTGCCAGCAGCCCGCCGACTGTCCGAGACTACGAGCAGTACTTC	-	-	TRBV7-8	TRBJ2-7